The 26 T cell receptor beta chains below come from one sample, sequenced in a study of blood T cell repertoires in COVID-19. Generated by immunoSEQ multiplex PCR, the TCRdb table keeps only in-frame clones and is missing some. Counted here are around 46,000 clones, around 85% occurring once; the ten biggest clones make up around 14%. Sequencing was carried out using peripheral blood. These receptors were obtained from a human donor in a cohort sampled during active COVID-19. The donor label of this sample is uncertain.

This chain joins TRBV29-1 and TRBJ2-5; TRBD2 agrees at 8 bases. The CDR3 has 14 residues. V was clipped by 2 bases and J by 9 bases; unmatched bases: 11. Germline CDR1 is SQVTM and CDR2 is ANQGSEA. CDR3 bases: TGCAGCGTTGAATCCAGCGGGGGCCCCTGGGCCCAGTACTTC. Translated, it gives CSVESSGGPWAQYF.

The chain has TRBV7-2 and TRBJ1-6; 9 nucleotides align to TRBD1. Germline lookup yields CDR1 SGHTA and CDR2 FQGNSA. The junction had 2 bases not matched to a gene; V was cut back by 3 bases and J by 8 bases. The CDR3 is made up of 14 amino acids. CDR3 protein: CASSFRQGDSPLHF. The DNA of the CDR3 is TGTGCCAGCAGCTTTCGACAGGGGGATTCACCCCTCCACTTT.

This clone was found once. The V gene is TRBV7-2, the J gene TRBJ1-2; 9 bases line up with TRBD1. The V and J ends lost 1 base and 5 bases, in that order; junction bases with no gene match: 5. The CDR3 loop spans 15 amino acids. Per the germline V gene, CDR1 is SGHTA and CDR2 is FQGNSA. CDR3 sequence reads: CASSLGQGDRYGYTF. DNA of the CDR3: TGTGCCAGCAGCTTAGGACAGGGGGATAGGTATGGCTACACCTTC.

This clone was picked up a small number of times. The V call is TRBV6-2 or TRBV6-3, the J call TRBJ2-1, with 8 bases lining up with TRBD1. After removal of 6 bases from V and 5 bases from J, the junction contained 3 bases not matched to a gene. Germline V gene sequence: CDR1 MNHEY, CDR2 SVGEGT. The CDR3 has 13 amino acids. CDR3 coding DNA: TGTGCCAGCAGCGGACAGGGTCACAATGAGCAGTTCTTC. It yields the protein CASSGQGHNEQFF.

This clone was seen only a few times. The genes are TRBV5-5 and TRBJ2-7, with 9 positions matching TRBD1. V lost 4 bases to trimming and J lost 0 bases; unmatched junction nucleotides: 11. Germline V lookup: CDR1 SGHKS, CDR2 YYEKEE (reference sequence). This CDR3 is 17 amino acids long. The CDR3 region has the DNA TGTGCCAGCAGCCTGGGACAGGGCCCCTGGGGCTCCTACGAGCAGTACTTC. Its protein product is CASSLGQGPWGSYEQYF.

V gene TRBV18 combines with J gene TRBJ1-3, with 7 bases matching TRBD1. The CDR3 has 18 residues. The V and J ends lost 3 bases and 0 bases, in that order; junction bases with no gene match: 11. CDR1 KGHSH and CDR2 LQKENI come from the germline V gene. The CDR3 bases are TGTGCCAGCTCACCCCGGGCCATGGCAGGGGGCTCTGGAAACACCATATATTTT. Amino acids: CASSPRAMAGGSGNTIYF.

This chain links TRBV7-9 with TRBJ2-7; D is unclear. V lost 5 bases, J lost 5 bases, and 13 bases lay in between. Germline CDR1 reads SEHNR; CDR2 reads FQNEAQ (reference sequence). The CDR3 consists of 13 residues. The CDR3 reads CASSLLTPNEQYF. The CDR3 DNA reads TGTGCCAGCAGCCTCCTGACTCCCAACGAGCAGTACTTC.

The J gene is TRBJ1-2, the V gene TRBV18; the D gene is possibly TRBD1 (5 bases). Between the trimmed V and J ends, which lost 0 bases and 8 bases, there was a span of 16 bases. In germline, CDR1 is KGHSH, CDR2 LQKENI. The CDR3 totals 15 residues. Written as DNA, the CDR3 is TGTGCCAGCTCACCACCGGGCAGGGATCCGTCAGGCTACACCTTC. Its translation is CASSPPGRDPSGYTF.

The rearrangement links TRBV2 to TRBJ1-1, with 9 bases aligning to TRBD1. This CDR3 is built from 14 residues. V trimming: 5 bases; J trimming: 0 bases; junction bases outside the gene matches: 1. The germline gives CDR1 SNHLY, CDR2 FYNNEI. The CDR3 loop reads CASSTGGMNTEAFF. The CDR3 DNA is TGTGCCAGCAGTACAGGGGGCATGAACACTGAAGCTTTCTTT.

The CDR3 DNA reads as TGTGCCAGCAGTTCTTCCCCCGGGGGGGATAATTCACCCCTCCACTTT. Translating it yields CASSSSPGGDNSPLHF. The V call is TRBV27, the J call TRBJ1-6; tentatively, D is TRBD1 (5 bases). Deletions cut 4 bases from V and 5 bases from J, with 15 bases between. The CDR3 extends over 16 amino acids. Per germline, CDR1 MNHEY and CDR2 SMNVEV (reference sequence).

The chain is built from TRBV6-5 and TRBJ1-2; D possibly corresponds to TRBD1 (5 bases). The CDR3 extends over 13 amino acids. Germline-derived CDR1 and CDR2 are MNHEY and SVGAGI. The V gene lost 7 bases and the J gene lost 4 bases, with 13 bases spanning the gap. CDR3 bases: TGTGCCAGCATTGCGGGGCAGTTCTATGGCTACACCTTC. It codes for CASIAGQFYGYTF.

This chain's CDR3 is CASSSTSGETQYF. In nucleotides, the CDR3 is TGTGCCAGCAGCTCGACTAGTGGGGAGACCCAGTACTTC. This chain joins TRBV7-2 and TRBJ2-5; a possible D gene is TRBD2 (6 bases). The germline V gene encodes CDR1 SGHTA and CDR2 FQGNSA. V was shortened by 4 bases and J by 5 bases, with 11 bases between the two germline ends. There are 13 residues in the CDR3.

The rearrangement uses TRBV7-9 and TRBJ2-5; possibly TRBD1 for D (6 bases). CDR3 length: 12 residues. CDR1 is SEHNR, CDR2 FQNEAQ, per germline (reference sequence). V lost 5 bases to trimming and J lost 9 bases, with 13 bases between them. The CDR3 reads CASSITQGSQYF. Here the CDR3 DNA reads TGTGCCAGCAGCATCACACAGGGCTCCCAGTACTTC.

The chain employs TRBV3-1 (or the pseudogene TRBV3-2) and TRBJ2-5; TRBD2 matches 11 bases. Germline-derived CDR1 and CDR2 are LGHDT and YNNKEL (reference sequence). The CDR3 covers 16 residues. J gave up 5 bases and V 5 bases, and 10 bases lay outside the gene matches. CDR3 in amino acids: CASSYFSGGVGETQYF. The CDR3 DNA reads TGTGCCAGCAGCTATTTTAGCGGGGGGGTCGGTGAGACCCAGTACTTC.

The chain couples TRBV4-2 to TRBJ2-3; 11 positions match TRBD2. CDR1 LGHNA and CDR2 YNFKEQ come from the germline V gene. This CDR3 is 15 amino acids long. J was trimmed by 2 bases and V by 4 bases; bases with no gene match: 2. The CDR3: CASSRSGGDTDTQYF. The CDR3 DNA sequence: TGTGCCAGCAGCCGTAGCGGGGGGGACACAGATACGCAGTATTTT.

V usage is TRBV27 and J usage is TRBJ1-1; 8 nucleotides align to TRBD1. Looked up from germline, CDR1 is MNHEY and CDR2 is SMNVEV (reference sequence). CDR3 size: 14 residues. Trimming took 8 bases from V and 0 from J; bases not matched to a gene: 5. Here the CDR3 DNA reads TGTGCCAGCTGGGACAGGTCTATGAACACTGAAGCTTTCTTT. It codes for CASWDRSMNTEAFF.

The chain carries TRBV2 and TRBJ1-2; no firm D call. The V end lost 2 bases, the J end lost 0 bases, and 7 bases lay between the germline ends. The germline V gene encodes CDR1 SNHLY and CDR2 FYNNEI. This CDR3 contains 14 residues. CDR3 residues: CASSERSTNYGYTF. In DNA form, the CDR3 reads TGTGCCAGCAGTGAACGTAGCACTAACTATGGCTACACCTTC. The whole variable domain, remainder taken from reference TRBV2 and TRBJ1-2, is EPEVTQTPSHQVTQMGQEVILRCVPISNHLYFYWYRQILGQKVEFLVSFYNNEISEKSEIFDDQFSVERPDGSNFTLKIRSTKLEDSAMYFCASSERSTNYGYTFGSGTRLTVV.

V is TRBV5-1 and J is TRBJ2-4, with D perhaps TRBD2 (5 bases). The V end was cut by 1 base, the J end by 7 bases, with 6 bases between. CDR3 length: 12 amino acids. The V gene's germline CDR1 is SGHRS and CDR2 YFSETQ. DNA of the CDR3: TGCGCCAGCAGCTTGCCTAGCAACATTCAGTACTTC. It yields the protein CASSLPSNIQYF.

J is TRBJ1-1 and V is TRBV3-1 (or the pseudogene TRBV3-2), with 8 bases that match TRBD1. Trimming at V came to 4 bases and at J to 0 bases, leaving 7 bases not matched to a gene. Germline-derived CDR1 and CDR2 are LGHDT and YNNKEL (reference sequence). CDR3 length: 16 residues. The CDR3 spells CASSPLGTGMNTEAFF. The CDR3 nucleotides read TGTGCCAGCAGCCCCCTCGGGACAGGAATGAACACTGAAGCTTTCTTT.

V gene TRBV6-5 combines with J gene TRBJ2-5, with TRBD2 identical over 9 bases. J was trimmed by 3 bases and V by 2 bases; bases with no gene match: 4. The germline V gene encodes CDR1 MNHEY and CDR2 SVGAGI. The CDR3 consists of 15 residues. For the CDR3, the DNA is TGTGCCAGCAGTTACCAGACTAGCGGAAAAGAGACCCAGTACTTC. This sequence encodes CASSYQTSGKETQYF.

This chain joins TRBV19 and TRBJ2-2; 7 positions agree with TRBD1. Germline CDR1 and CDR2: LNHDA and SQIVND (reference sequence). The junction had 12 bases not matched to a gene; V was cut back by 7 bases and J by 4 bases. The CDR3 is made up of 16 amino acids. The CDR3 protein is CASNPPQGDSTGELFF. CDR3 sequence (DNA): TGTGCCAGTAACCCGCCGCAGGGGGATTCCACCGGGGAGCTGTTTTTT.

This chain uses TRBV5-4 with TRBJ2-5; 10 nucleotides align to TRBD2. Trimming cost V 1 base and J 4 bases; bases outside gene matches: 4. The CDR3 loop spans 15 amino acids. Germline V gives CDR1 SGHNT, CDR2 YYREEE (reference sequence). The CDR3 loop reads CASSLISGGAETQYF. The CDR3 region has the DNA TGTGCCAGCAGCTTGATCAGCGGGGGGGCAGAGACCCAGTACTTC.

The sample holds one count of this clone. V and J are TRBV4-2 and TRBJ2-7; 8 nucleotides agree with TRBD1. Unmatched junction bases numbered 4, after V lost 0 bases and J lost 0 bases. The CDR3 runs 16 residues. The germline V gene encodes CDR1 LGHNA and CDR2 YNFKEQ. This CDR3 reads CASSQDGTGSSYEQYF. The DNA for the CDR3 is TGTGCCAGCAGCCAAGATGGGACAGGCAGCTCCTACGAGCAGTACTTC.

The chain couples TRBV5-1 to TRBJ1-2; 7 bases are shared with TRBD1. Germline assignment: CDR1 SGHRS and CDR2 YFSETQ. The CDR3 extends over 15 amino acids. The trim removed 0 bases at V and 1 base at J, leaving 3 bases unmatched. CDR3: CASSLATGRNYGYTF. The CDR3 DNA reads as TGCGCCAGCAGCTTGGCGACAGGGCGTAACTATGGCTACACCTTC. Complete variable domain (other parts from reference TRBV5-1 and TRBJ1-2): KAGVTQTPRYLIKTRGQQVTLSCSPISGHRSVSWYQQTPGQGLQFLFEYFSETQRNKGNFPGRFSGRQFSNSRSEMNVSTLELGDSALYLCASSLATGRNYGYTFGSGTRLTVV.

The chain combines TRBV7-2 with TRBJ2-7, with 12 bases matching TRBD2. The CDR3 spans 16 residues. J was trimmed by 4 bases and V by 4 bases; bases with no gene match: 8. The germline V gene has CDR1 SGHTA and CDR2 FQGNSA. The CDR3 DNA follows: TGTGCCAGCAGCTCTCCTTGGACTAGCGGGGAGTACGAGCAGTACTTC. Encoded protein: CASSSPWTSGEYEQYF. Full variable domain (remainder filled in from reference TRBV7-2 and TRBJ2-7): GAGVSQSPSNKVTEKGKDVELRCDPISGHTALYWYRQSLGQGLEFLIYFQGNSAPDKSGLPSDRFSAERTGGSVSTLTIQRTQQEDSAVYLCASSSPWTSGEYEQYFGPGTRLTVT.

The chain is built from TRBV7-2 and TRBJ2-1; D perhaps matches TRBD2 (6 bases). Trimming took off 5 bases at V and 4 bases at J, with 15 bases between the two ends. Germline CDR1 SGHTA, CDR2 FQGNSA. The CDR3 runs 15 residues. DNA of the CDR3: TGTGCCAGCAGCCGCACGGTACGGGGGTACAATGAGCAGTTCTTC. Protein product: CASSRTVRGYNEQFF.